This TCR beta chain was sequenced in a study of T cell changes during pregnancy in multiple sclerosis. CDR1 is GTSNPN, CDR2 SVGIG, per germline (reference sequence). The germline V and J ends were trimmed by 4 bases and 6 bases, with 15 bases remaining between them. This CDR3 spans 13 amino acids. The method was immunoSEQ multiplex PCR; TCRdb's version includes in-frame clones alone and lacks a portion of them. The sample holds 90,000 or so clones, under 95% seen once. The clonotype originates from a female donor with multiple sclerosis, enrolled in a pregnancy study. The specimen comprised peripheral blood, sampled in the first trimester of pregnancy. The rearrangement joins TRBV30 to TRBJ1-2, with D hard to call. CDR3 loop: CAWTPTMAHGYTF. The CDR3, as DNA: TGTGCCTGGACTCCGACAATGGCCCATGGCTACACCTTC.